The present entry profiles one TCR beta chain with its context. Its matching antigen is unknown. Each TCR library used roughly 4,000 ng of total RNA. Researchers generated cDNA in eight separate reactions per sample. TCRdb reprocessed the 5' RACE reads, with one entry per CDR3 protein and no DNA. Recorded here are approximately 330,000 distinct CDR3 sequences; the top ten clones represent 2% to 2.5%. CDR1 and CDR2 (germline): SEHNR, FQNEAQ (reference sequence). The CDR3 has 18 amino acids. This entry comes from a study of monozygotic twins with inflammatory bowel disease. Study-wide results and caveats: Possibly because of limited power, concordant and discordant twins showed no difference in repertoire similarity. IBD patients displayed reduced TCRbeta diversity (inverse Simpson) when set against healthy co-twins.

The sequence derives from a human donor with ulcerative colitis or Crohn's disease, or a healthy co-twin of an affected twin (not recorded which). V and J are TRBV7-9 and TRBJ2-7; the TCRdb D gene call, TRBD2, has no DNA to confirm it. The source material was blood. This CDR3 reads CASSFLTFRTSGEGEQYF.